This TCR beta chain was observed in a study of T cells expressing NK-cell markers. Across the study: Sequencing of TCR beta repertoires drew on sorted CD3+CD56+NKG2C+, CD3+CD56+NKG2C- and CD3+CD56-NKG2C+ T cells. Seropositivity for HCMV was found in seven of the eight sequenced donors, with one seronegative.

Scientists made TCR beta cDNA using 5'RACE template switching with UMIs. TCRdb reprocessed the 5' RACE reads; each CDR3 protein has one entry and no DNA is given. Listed are fewer than 40,000 distinct CDR3 sequences; 60% falls within the top ten. To note about this clonotype: Its antigen is not known.

Study findings and constraints: The study left the HCMV specificity of expanded NKG2C+ T cell clones unresolved.

The sample comprised blood T cells: a sorted CD56 or NKG2C T cell subset, CD4+ or CD8+ T cells, or bulk PBMC T cells (not recorded which). The sequence derives from a woman between 18 and 70 years old in good health.

CDR3 sequence reads: CASSPLGGADYNEQFF. V and J are TRBV3-1 and TRBJ2-1; TCRdb's assignment of TRBD1 cannot be checked, as there is no DNA. The CDR3 loop spans 16 amino acids. Germline lookup yields CDR1 LGHDT and CDR2 YNNKEL (reference sequence).